Shown below are 30 T cell receptor beta chains from a single sample sequenced in a study of T cell responses to AZD1222 COVID-19 vaccine. Sequencing was performed with immunoSEQ multiplex PCR; in TCRdb, only in-frame clones are kept and a portion is missing. Altogether about 49,000 clones are present, roughly three quarters being singletons, with the ten largest covering 20% to 25%. Material: peripheral blood, obtained on day 0 of MenACWY control vaccination. The receptors originated from an adult in good health.

The genes are TRBV9 and TRBJ2-5; no reliable D call. CDR3 length equals 14 residues. Trimming shortened V by 3 bases and J by 0 bases, and 9 bases separated the two germline ends. Germline CDR1 SGDLS, CDR2 YYNGEE. The CDR3 coding sequence is TGTGCCAGCAGCGCCGGCGCCAACCAAGAGACCCAGTACTTC. Its translation: CASSAGANQETQYF.

About this clone: At one end, the junction sequence differs from germline, possibly due to a read error. The gene calls are TRBV28 and TRBJ1-5, with D possibly TRBD1 on 5 matching bases. CDR3 length equals 16 residues. Per germline, CDR1 MDHEN and CDR2 SYDVKM. CDR3 nucleotide sequence: TGTGCCAGCAGGTTATTAGGGGCCGGGGGCAATCAGCCCCAGCATTTT. It translates to CASRLLGAGGNQPQHF.

The chain employs TRBV4-1 and TRBJ2-4; possible D gene TRBD2, 5 bases. Trimming pared 3 bases from V and 1 base from J, leaving 7 bases between. CDR3 length: 14 residues. CDR1 is MGHRA and CDR2 is YSYEKL in the germline V gene. The CDR3 loop is CASSHPGAKNIQYF. In nucleotides, the CDR3 is TGCGCCAGCAGCCACCCGGGGGCCAAAAACATTCAGTACTTC.

The V call is TRBV5-4, the J call TRBJ2-7; D is possibly TRBD1 (6 bases). V was pared by 0 bases and J by 5 bases, with 12 bases between. Germline loops: CDR1 SGHNT, CDR2 YYREEE (reference sequence). There are 14 residues in the CDR3. The CDR3 DNA reads TGTGCCAGCAGCTTGGGAGGGGGTGATGACGAGCAGTACGTC. It yields the protein CASSLGGGDDEQYV.

This clone was seen a few times. The rearrangement links TRBV12-5 to TRBJ1-1; D may be TRBD1 (5 bases). V lost 6 bases and J 2 bases, leaving 16 bases between the germline ends. The germline V gene has CDR1 LGHNT and CDR2 FRNRAP. This CDR3 has 15 residues. The CDR3 loop reads CASGLGAVTNTEAFF. The CDR3 bases are TGTGCTAGTGGCCTAGGGGCAGTTACTAACACTGAAGCTTTCTTT.

This clone has more than one count but fewer than ten. V gene TRBV5-4 combines with J gene TRBJ1-2; D possibly corresponds to TRBD1 (6 bases). CDR1 SGHNT and CDR2 YYREEE come from the germline V gene (reference sequence). V lost 0 bases to trimming and J lost 6 bases, with 15 bases between them. This CDR3 contains 15 residues. For the CDR3, the DNA is TGTGCCAGCAGCTTGGGGAATGGGGGGCTGGATGGCTACACCTTC. As protein: CASSLGNGGLDGYTF.

This clone was seen a single time. The gene calls are TRBV6-5 and TRBJ1-3; D may be TRBD1 (5 bases). The germline V gene encodes CDR1 MNHEY and CDR2 SVGAGI. The germline V and J ends were trimmed by 8 bases and 0 bases, with 11 bases remaining between them. The CDR3 spans 14 residues. The CDR3 reads CASGGTVSGNTIYF. The CDR3 nucleotides read TGTGCCAGCGGAGGGACTGTCTCTGGAAACACCATATATTTT.

The chain combines TRBV18 with TRBJ1-1; D gene ambiguous. V was trimmed by 0 bases and J by 0 bases, leaving 8 bases between them. There are 15 residues in the CDR3. Germline V lookup: CDR1 KGHSH, CDR2 LQKENI. The CDR3 here is CASSPPETLNTEAFF. In nucleotides, the CDR3 is TGTGCCAGCTCACCACCGGAGACATTGAACACTGAAGCTTTCTTT.

The chain joins TRBV5-1 to TRBJ1-2, with D maybe TRBD1 (5 bases). V was shortened by 4 bases and J by 6 bases, with 19 bases between the two germline ends. CDR3 length equals 15 residues. The germline V gene encodes CDR1 SGHRS and CDR2 YFSETQ. CDR3 protein: CASSPTHIDSHGYTF. CDR3 DNA sequence: TGCGCCAGCAGCCCCACCCACATTGACAGCCATGGCTACACCTTC.

The J gene is TRBJ1-5, the V gene TRBV7-8; tentatively, D is TRBD1 (6 bases). The CDR3 covers 14 residues. Germline values: CDR1 SGHVS, CDR2 FQNEAQ. V lost 1 base and J lost 3, with 7 bases in between. This chain's CDR3 is CASSLGQANQPQHF. In DNA, the CDR3 is TGTGCCAGCAGCTTAGGACAGGCCAATCAGCCCCAGCATTTT.

The chain uses TRBV6-5 and TRBJ2-2; D is tentatively TRBD1 or TRBD2 (5 bases each). Germline V gene data show CDR1 as MNHEY and CDR2 as SVGAGI. The length of the CDR3 is 13 residues. The CDR3 nucleotides are TGTGCAACCGGGGCGGGTATTACCGGGGAGCTGTTTTTT. Its protein product is CATGAGITGELFF.

This clone was seen a handful of times. V is TRBV10-3 and J is TRBJ2-1; D possibly corresponds to TRBD2 (6 bases). Per germline, CDR1 ENHRY and CDR2 SYGVKD. The V end was cut by 0 bases, the J end by 1 base, with 10 bases between. This CDR3 has 16 residues. CDR3 region: CAISESKGLSYNEQFF. The CDR3 nucleotides read TGTGCCATCAGTGAGTCGAAGGGACTTTCCTACAATGAGCAGTTCTTC.

The V and J genes are TRBV19 and TRBJ1-2; D is undetermined. The CDR3 has 13 residues. Looked up from germline, CDR1 is LNHDA and CDR2 is SQIVND (reference sequence). With 1 base removed from V and 4 bases from J, the gap between germline ends came to 7 bases. CDR3 bases: TGTGCCAGTAGTATAGCCACGTCCTATGGCTACACCTTC. The encoded protein is CASSIATSYGYTF.

This clone was counted between two and nine times. The chain links TRBV14 to TRBJ1-4; D remains unclear. The CDR3 sequence is 13 residues long. V was pared by 4 bases and J by 8 bases, with 11 bases between. Germline CDR1 is SGHDN and CDR2 is FVKESK. The CDR3: CASSPQLGEKLFF. In DNA, the CDR3 is TGTGCCAGCAGCCCACAATTAGGGGAAAAACTGTTTTTT.

The rearrangement links TRBV7-9 to TRBJ2-2; D gene unclear. V shed 5 bases and J shed 7 bases, with 8 bases lying between them. CDR1 and CDR2 from the germline V gene are SEHNR and FQNEAQ (reference sequence). The CDR3 consists of 12 residues. The CDR3, as DNA: TGTGCCAGCAGCCACTATGTCGGGGAGCTGTTTTTT. This sequence encodes CASSHYVGELFF.

The chain employs TRBV5-4 and TRBJ2-3; TRBD2 might be the D (6 bases). The CDR3 has 15 amino acids. The germline V gene encodes CDR1 SGHNT and CDR2 YYREEE (reference sequence). The V and J ends lost 1 base and 7 bases respectively, with 16 bases between them. The chain's CDR3 is CASSLKGGGVNTQYF. CDR3 nucleotide sequence: TGTGCCAGCAGCTTGAAGGGTGGAGGGGTGAATACGCAGTATTTT.

This rearrangement joins TRBV7-2 to TRBJ1-1, with 7 bases that match TRBD1. The germline V gene encodes CDR1 SGHTA and CDR2 FQGNSA. Trimming cost V 5 bases and J 8 bases; bases outside gene matches: 8. The CDR3 extends over 13 amino acids. The CDR3 is CASSVYRGTEAFF. The DNA for the CDR3 is TGTGCCAGCAGCGTCTACAGGGGAACCGAAGCTTTCTTT.

This clone came up a few times. V usage is TRBV27 and J usage is TRBJ1-3; the D is unclear. Trimming took 6 bases from V and 0 from J, leaving 9 bases between them. The CDR3 consists of 14 residues. Germline V gene lookup returns CDR1 MNHEY and CDR2 SMNVEV (reference sequence). CDR3 sequence (DNA): TGTGCCAGCAGGGCCGGGAGCTCTGGAAACACCATATATTTT. Residues: CASRAGSSGNTIYF.

V usage is TRBV5-6 and J usage is TRBJ2-7; D gene unclear. This CDR3 comprises 13 residues. Germline V gene lookup returns CDR1 SGHDT and CDR2 YYEEEE. Trimming stripped 5 bases from V and 2 bases from J, with 11 bases between. CDR3 sequence: CASSRIEAYEQYV. Here the CDR3 DNA reads TGTGCCAGCAGTAGGATAGAGGCCTACGAGCAGTACGTC.

The chain combines TRBV6-1 with TRBJ1-2; D is unresolved. This CDR3 has 18 residues. V lost 3 bases and J lost 8, with 28 bases in between. Germline values: CDR1 MNHNS, CDR2 SASEGT. CDR3 bases: TGTGCCAGCAGTGACCTAGAGGGCAGGCGAAATTCCGAGTGGGGCTACACCTTC. Protein: CASSDLEGRRNSEWGYTF.

This clone was counted between two and nine times. The chain is built from TRBV6-4 and TRBJ2-1; 12 bases map to TRBD2. This CDR3 has 14 residues. The V gene end was trimmed by 2 bases and the J gene end by 7 bases; junction bases not matched to a gene: 0. Germline values: CDR1 MRHNA, CDR2 SNTAGT. CDR3 DNA: TGTGCCAGCAGTGACGGGACTAGCGGGAATGAGCAGTTCTTC. It codes for CASSDGTSGNEQFF.

V is TRBV5-5 and J is TRBJ2-7; TRBD2 might be the D (6 bases). Germline CDR1 SGHKS, CDR2 YYEKEE (reference sequence). V lost 4 bases, J lost 3 bases, and 11 bases lay in between. This CDR3 comprises 13 residues. The CDR3 loop is CASSPRRGYEQYF. The CDR3, as DNA: TGTGCCAGCAGCCCACGGAGGGGCTACGAGCAGTACTTC.

The chain has TRBV3-1 (or the pseudogene TRBV3-2) and TRBJ1-5; D is unclear. CDR1 and CDR2 (germline): LGHDT, YNNKEL (reference sequence). The CDR3 runs 15 residues. Trimming removed 1 base at V and 4 bases at J, with 11 bases between. This chain's CDR3 is CASSQAYKGNQPQHF. The CDR3 nucleotides are TGTGCCAGCAGCCAAGCATACAAGGGAAATCAGCCCCAGCATTTT.

The rearrangement links TRBV9 to TRBJ1-6; TRBD1 agrees at 8 bases. This CDR3 spans 15 amino acids. The germline gives CDR1 SGDLS, CDR2 YYNGEE. V was clipped by 2 bases and J by 10 bases; unmatched bases: 8. CDR3 nucleotide sequence: TGTGCCAGCAGCGTTTCGACAGGGGAATACTCACCCCTCCACTTT. It encodes CASSVSTGEYSPLHF.

This clone was recorded a few times. This sequence joins TRBV9 and TRBJ1-1; tentative D call: TRBD1 (6 bases). This CDR3 comprises 18 residues. Germline CDR1 reads SGDLS; CDR2 reads YYNGEE. Trimming stripped 4 bases from V and 0 bases from J, with 22 bases between. CDR3 in DNA: TGTGCCAGCAGCACCCGCCCGACAGGAGGTTTGATGAACACTGAAGCTTTCTTT. Translated: CASSTRPTGGLMNTEAFF.

The V call is TRBV6-6, the J call TRBJ2-1; 8 nucleotides match TRBD2. The germline gives CDR1 MNHNY, CDR2 SVGAGI (reference sequence). With 6 bases clipped from V and 3 bases from J, the junction kept 10 bases outside the gene matches. This CDR3 is 16 amino acids long. Here the CDR3 reads CASSESPSGLYNEQFF. CDR3 bases: TGTGCCAGCAGCGAATCCCCTAGCGGGCTCTACAATGAGCAGTTCTTC.

The chain joins TRBV11-1 to TRBJ1-4, with a tentative D call TRBD1 (6 bases). V was pared by 5 bases and J by 10 bases, with 20 bases between. The CDR3 sequence is 15 residues long. Per the germline V gene, CDR1 is SGHAT and CDR2 is FQDESV (reference sequence). CDR3 residues: CASSPGTPRTGKLFF. The CDR3 nucleotides are TGTGCCAGCAGCCCAGGGACACCCAGAACCGGAAAACTGTTTTTT.

The chain is built from TRBV30 and TRBJ1-6; TRBD1 might be the D (6 bases). The V and J ends lost 4 bases and 8 bases respectively, with 12 bases between them. The CDR3 has 13 amino acids. Germline loops: CDR1 GTSNPN, CDR2 SVGIG (reference sequence). The chain's CDR3 is CAWNHQGYSPLHF. CDR3 bases: TGTGCCTGGAATCATCAGGGGTATTCACCCCTCCACTTT.

V gene TRBV5-1 combines with J gene TRBJ2-1, with 11 nucleotides matching TRBD2. V trimming: 1 base; J trimming: 7 bases; junction bases outside the gene matches: 10. This CDR3 region has 17 residues. Per the germline V gene, CDR1 is SGHRS and CDR2 is YFSETQ. The CDR3 reads CASSLQLAGGQYNEQFF. For the CDR3, the DNA is TGCGCCAGCAGCTTGCAGCTAGCGGGGGGCCAATATAATGAGCAGTTCTTC.

V is TRBV24-1 and J is TRBJ1-1, with D unresolved. V was clipped by 0 bases and J by 7 bases, with 8 bases between them. CDR3 length equals 13 residues. Germline CDR1 is KGHDR and CDR2 is SFDVKD. For the CDR3, the DNA is TGTGCCACCAGTGATTTGGGGTGCCTTGAAGCTTTCTTT. Amino acid sequence: CATSDLGCLEAFF.